These T cell receptor beta chains were read from a single sample in a study of CD8 T cells in ankylosing spondylitis. TCRdb independently ran MiXCR on the 5' RACE reads; one entry per CDR3 protein. The sample has more than 250,000 distinct CDR3 sequences, 11% seen once; the top ten hold about a tenth. The specimen sequenced was blood, either unsorted or a sorted T cell fraction (not recorded which). The receptors come from a female donor with ankylosing spondylitis or in good health (not recorded which). Each CDR3 is given with its conserved first and last residue. Fields, in order: clone size, D gene, V gene, J gene, CDR3 protein, CDR3 DNA. A D gene is named only where the DNA matches it firmly. The size of a clone is reported for some rows only, either as once, few or many, or as a class for expanded clones.

once	TRBD2	TRBV6-2/TRBV6-3	TRBJ2-5	CASSYSTSGGETQYF	TGTGCCAGCAGTTACTCTACTAGCGGGGGGGAGACCCAGTACTTC
many	NA	TRBV12-3/TRBV12-4	TRBJ2-1	CASSLAGYYNEQFF	TGTGCCAGCAGTTTAGCGGGCTACTACAATGAGCAGTTCTTC
many	TRBD2	TRBV20-1	TRBJ2-3	CSAASGGVGGTDTQYF	TGCAGTGCAGCTAGCGGGGGGGTTGGGGGCACAGATACGCAGTATTTT
few	TRBD1	TRBV6-1	TRBJ1-6	CATRTGGPNSPLHF	TGTGCCACCCGGACAGGGGGTCCAAATTCACCCCTCCACTTT
many	TRBD2	TRBV12-3/TRBV12-4	TRBJ2-7	CASSLLAGGNQYF	TGTGCCAGCAGTTTACTAGCGGGAGGGAACCAGTACTTC
many	NA	TRBV5-1	TRBJ2-1	CASSFTGGPSYNEQFF	TGCGCCAGCAGCTTTACCGGGGGCCCCTCCTACAATGAGCAGTTCTTC
NA	TRBD2	TRBV30	TRBJ2-1	CVTSGGLRADNEQFF	TGTGTCACTAGCGGGGGGCTACGGGCAGACAATGAGCAGTTCTTC
NA	NA	TRBV28	TRBJ1-5	CASSLRTAQKPLHF	TGTGCCAGCAGTTTGCGGACGGCCCAAAAGCCCCTGCATTTT
few	TRBD1	TRBV29-1	TRBJ1-5	CSVETGGGNQPQHF	TGCAGCGTTGAAACAGGGGGCGGTAATCAGCCCCAGCATTTT
many	TRBD1	TRBV29-1	TRBJ1-1	CSAGRGLGNTEAFF	TGCAGCGCGGGGAGGGGGCTTGGAAATACTGAAGCTTTCTTT
many	TRBD2	TRBV28	TRBJ2-7	CASSFTGLAGHEQYF	TGTGCCAGCAGCTTCACGGGACTAGCGGGACACGAGCAGTACTTC
many	TRBD1	TRBV20-1	TRBJ1-1	CSARVPQGSGTEAFF	TGCAGTGCTAGAGTTCCACAGGGGTCGGGCACTGAAGCTTTCTTT
many	NA	TRBV7-9	TRBJ2-1	CASSFAGVGYEQFF	TGTGCCAGCAGCTTCGCAGGGGTGGGCTATGAGCAGTTCTTC
few	NA	TRBV3-1	TRBJ1-6	CASSLGGGSYNSPLHF	TGTGCCAGCAGTCTGGGCGGGGGCTCCTATAATTCACCCCTCCACTTT
many	NA	TRBV20-1	TRBJ1-5	CSAREGAKDQPQHF	TGCAGTGCTAGAGAGGGGGCTAAGGATCAGCCCCAGCATTTT
NA	NA	TRBV27	TRBJ2-3	CASSLEESTDTQYF	TGTGCCAGCAGTTTAGAGGAAAGCACAGATACGCAGTATTTT
NA	NA	TRBV5-8	TRBJ1-2	CASSLLWGYTF	TGTGCCAGCAGCCTCCTCTGGGGCTACACCTTC
few	NA	TRBV20-1	TRBJ2-6	CSARAPSRGRDSGANVLTF	TGCAGTGCTAGAGCGCCATCCAGGGGAAGGGACTCTGGGGCCAACGTCCTGACTTTC
NA	TRBD1	TRBV5-1	TRBJ1-2	CASSLDRAPNYGYTF	TGCGCCAGCAGCCTCGACAGGGCGCCTAACTATGGCTACACCTTC
few	NA	TRBV11-3	TRBJ2-1	CASSSVGGGQGEQFF	TGTGCCAGCAGCTCGGTCGGCGGGGGCCAAGGGGAGCAGTTCTTC
NA	NA	TRBV7-6	TRBJ1-1	CASTTGSTEAFF	TGTGCCAGCACCACGGGGAGCACTGAAGCTTTCTTT
many	NA	TRBV28	TRBJ1-1	CASSFPVNTEAFF	TGTGCCAGCAGTTTCCCAGTGAACACTGAAGCTTTCTTT
many	NA	TRBV7-9	TRBJ1-2	CASSLSQGGGYTF	TGTGCCAGCAGCTTAAGCCAGGGTGGCGGCTACACCTTC
NA	TRBD1	TRBV5-1	TRBJ1-2	CASSLGQGMSGYTF	TGCGCCAGCAGCTTGGGACAGGGAATGAGCGGCTACACCTTC
many	TRBD1	TRBV20-1	TRBJ2-7	CSASRQGGSSYEQYF	TGCAGTGCCTCTAGACAGGGTGGAAGCTCCTACGAGCAGTACTTC
few	TRBD2	TRBV4-2	TRBJ2-1	CASSQEISGGQFF	TGTGCCAGCAGCCAAGAGATTAGCGGGGGACAGTTCTTC
few	NA	TRBV20-1	TRBJ2-5	CCASNEGHFIESPETQYF	TGCTGTGCTAGTAACGAGGGACACTTTATTGAGTCTCCGGAGACCCAGTACTTC
NA	TRBD1	TRBV18	TRBJ2-2	CASSPNRGPTGELFF	TGTGCCAGCTCTCCAAACAGGGGGCCCACCGGGGAGCTGTTTTTT
many	NA	TRBV29-1	TRBJ2-1	CSVEDPTRTLGFF	TGCAGCGTTGAAGATCCAACGAGGACCCTCGGGTTCTTC
many	TRBD1	TRBV29-1	TRBJ2-7	CSVGGQGFYEQYF	TGCAGCGTGGGAGGACAGGGATTCTACGAGCAGTACTTC
NA	NA	TRBV6-5	TRBJ1-2	CASIPADNYGYTF	TGTGCCAGCATTCCTGCAGATAACTATGGCTACACCTTC
NA	NA	TRBV12-3/TRBV12-4	TRBJ1-6	CASSPAPRGNSPLHF	TGTGCCAGCAGCCCGGCCCCAAGGGGCAATTCACCCCTCCACTTT
many	NA	TRBV7-7	TRBJ2-5	CASSLVLRETQYF	TGTGCCAGCAGCTTAGTGTTGCGAGAGACCCAGTACTTC
few	TRBD1	TRBV5-6	TRBJ2-5	CASSQWDRAQETQYF	TGTGCCAGCAGCCAATGGGACAGGGCCCAAGAGACCCAGTACTTC
few	NA	TRBV3-1	TRBJ2-3	CASSLPLEGDTQYF	TGTGCCAGCAGCCTCCCTCTGGAGGGAGATACGCAGTATTTT
many	TRBD2	TRBV20-1	TRBJ2-7	CSARVLAGVYEQYF	TGCAGTGCTAGAGTCTTAGCGGGAGTCTACGAGCAGTACTTC
NA	TRBD2	TRBV11-2	TRBJ2-7	CASSLALGLAGGPYEQYF	TGTGCCAGCAGCTTAGCTCTTGGGCTAGCGGGGGGGCCCTACGAGCAGTACTTC
many	TRBD1	TRBV12-3/TRBV12-4	TRBJ1-5	CASSRDRDQPQHF	TGTGCCAGCAGTCGGGACAGAGATCAGCCCCAGCATTTT
many	NA	TRBV7-2	TRBJ1-1	CASSLGRVEAFF	TGTGCCAGCAGCTTAGGGAGGGTAGAAGCTTTCTTT
many	TRBD1	TRBV15	TRBJ1-1	CATSTGEGNTEAFF	TGTGCCACCTCGACAGGGGAAGGGAACACTGAAGCTTTCTTT
NA	TRBD1	TRBV29-1	TRBJ2-1	CSVERDRVFQTGNEQFF	TGCAGCGTTGAAAGGGACAGGGTTTTTCAGACCGGCAATGAGCAGTTCTTC
many	NA	TRBV7-9	TRBJ2-3	CASSLIQPSTDTQYF	TGTGCCAGCAGCTTGATTCAGCCTAGCACAGATACGCAGTATTTT
few	NA	TRBV30	TRBJ2-2	CACSGFTGELFF	TGTGCCTGTTCAGGGTTCACCGGGGAGCTGTTTTTT
few	NA	TRBV5-6	TRBJ2-1	CASSPLGRWEQFF	TGTGCCAGCAGCCCCCTGGGGAGGTGGGAGCAGTTCTTC
many	TRBD1	TRBV27	TRBJ2-7	CASRTGNSYEQYF	TGTGCCAGTCGGACAGGGAACTCCTACGAGCAGTACTTC
many	TRBD1	TRBV5-1	TRBJ2-5	CASSLAFRDREETQYF	TGCGCCAGCAGCTTGGCCTTTCGGGACAGGGAGGAGACCCAGTACTTC
few	TRBD1	TRBV27	TRBJ2-7	CASFGQGLGEQYF	TGTGCCAGCTTCGGACAGGGGCTTGGGGAGCAGTACTTC
many	NA	TRBV20-1	TRBJ1-4	CSARPRRMPYNEKLFF	TGCAGTGCTAGGCCCCGCCGGATGCCGTATAATGAAAAACTGTTTTTT
many	NA	TRBV7-2	TRBJ2-3	CASSLRGAGTDTQYF	TGTGCCAGCAGCTTAAGGGGGGCCGGCACAGATACGCAGTATTTT
few	NA	TRBV20-1	TRBJ1-2	CSARHRNYGYTF	TGCAGTGCTCGGCATAGGAACTATGGCTACACCTTC
few	NA	TRBV11-2	TRBJ2-7	CASSLLILDEQYF	TGTGCCAGCAGCTTACTCATCCTGGACGAGCAGTACTTC
many	NA	TRBV7-8	TRBJ1-2	CASSPGVEYGYTF	TGTGCCAGCAGCCCGGGAGTAGAATATGGCTACACCTTC
many	TRBD2	TRBV3-1	TRBJ2-1	CASSQARGGSYNEQFF	TGTGCCAGCAGCCAAGCGCGGGGGGGCTCCTACAATGAGCAGTTCTTC
many	NA	TRBV9	TRBJ1-2	CASSVAPGGFNYGYTF	TGTGCCAGCAGCGTAGCTCCCGGGGGCTTTAACTATGGCTACACCTTC
few	NA	TRBV20-1	TRBJ2-1	CSARLVSEQFF	TGCAGTGCTAGGCTGGTGAGTGAGCAGTTCTTC